This T cell receptor beta chain was identified during a study of blood T cell repertoires in COVID-19. On the study more broadly: Samples representing acute and convalescent COVID-19 were sourced from the United States, Italy and Spain. T cells, B-cell-depleted T cells, or PBMCs supplied cDNA or gDNA.

Recruits, aged about 18 to 95 years, lived in 25 or so US areas. Participants reported their clinical history, and cohort assignment relied on those reports. The assay was immunoSEQ multiplex PCR, and TCRdb's table has in-frame clones only and misses some. The sample records almost 85,000 clones, roughly 91% being singletons. Trimming took off 3 bases at V and 7 bases at J, with 15 bases between the two ends. Germline loops: CDR1 MRHNA, CDR2 SNTAGT. The length of the CDR3 is 15 residues. The chain recombines TRBV6-4 with TRBJ2-2; D may be TRBD2 (6 bases). This TCR was sampled from a woman aged 50 to 60 with acute COVID-19. Sequencing used PBMCs or T cells enriched from blood (not recorded which). CDR3: CASSERTVGGGELFF. For the CDR3, the DNA is TGTGCCAGCAGTGAAAGGACGGTCGGGGGCGGGGAGCTGTTTTTT.